The clone carrying this TCR beta chain appeared a few times. Its target is not known. TRB rearrangements spanning V, D and J were amplified using mixed TRB-A/B primers. TCRdb itself ran the multiplex PCR reads through MiXCR, one entry per CDR3 protein. The sample lists about 2,900 distinct CDR3 sequences, less than 25% seen once, with over 50% in the top ten. TCR beta rearrangements were amplified from peripheral blood genomic DNA. V gave up 4 bases and J gave up 8 bases, with 14 bases separating them. This CDR3 spans 13 amino acids. CDR1 WSHSY and CDR2 SAAADI come from the germline V gene. The sample comes from a study of T cell repertoires in aging, cancer and after chemotherapy. Study as a whole: The full dataset contained roughly 9 million TCR reads. Regarding the study as a whole: Untreated cancer patients had significantly lower blood TCR diversity than age-matched healthy donors. Across the chemotherapy interval, each cancer cohort showed higher median generation probability, suggesting thymic rebound. Healthy donors lost TCR diversity with age mainly through richness, cancer patients through richness and evenness.

Sequencing was performed on blood. This TCR derives from a human donor with a solid tumor. The V gene is TRBV10-2, the J gene TRBJ1-2; the D gene is possibly TRBD1 (6 bases). CDR3 amino acids: CASSAGGEKGYTF. The CDR3 DNA reads TGCGCCAGCAGTGCCGGGGGCGAGAAGGGCTACACCTTC.